The clone carrying this T cell receptor beta chain was recorded only once. The assay was immunoSEQ multiplex PCR, and TCRdb's table has in-frame clones only and misses some. The repertoire has around 99,000 clones, 85% to 95% of them found once; the top ten carry 0.65% to 0.9%. The data belong to a study of T cell changes during pregnancy in multiple sclerosis. This specimen was peripheral blood, taken in the third trimester of pregnancy. The origin of this receptor is a female donor in good health, enrolled as a control in a pregnancy study.

The CDR3 loop is CASSLFPETEAFF. In DNA form, the CDR3 reads TGTGCCAGCAGCTTATTCCCGGAGACTGAAGCTTTCTTT. This chain joins TRBV7-3 and TRBJ1-1; D is undetermined. Germline V gene data show CDR1 as SGHTA and CDR2 as FQGTGA. The V end was cut by 2 bases, the J end by 5 bases, with 9 bases between. This CDR3 has 13 amino acids. The whole variable domain, filled in from reference TRBV7-3 and TRBJ1-1, reads GAGVSQTPSNKVTEKGKYVELRCDPISGHTALYWYRQSLGQGPEFLIYFQGTGAADDSGLPNDRFFAVRPEGSVSTLKIQRTERGDSAVYLCASSLFPETEAFFGQGTRLTVV.